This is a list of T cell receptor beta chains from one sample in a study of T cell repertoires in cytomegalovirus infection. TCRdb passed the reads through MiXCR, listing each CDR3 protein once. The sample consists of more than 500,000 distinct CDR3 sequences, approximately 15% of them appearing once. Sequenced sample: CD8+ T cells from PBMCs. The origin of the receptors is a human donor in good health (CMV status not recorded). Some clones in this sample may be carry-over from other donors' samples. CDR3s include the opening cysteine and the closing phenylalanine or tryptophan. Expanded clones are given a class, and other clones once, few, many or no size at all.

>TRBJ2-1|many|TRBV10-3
CAISEPDLAGISPIRFF
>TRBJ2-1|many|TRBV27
CASSTRTSGYSYNEQFF
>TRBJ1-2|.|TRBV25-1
CASSERGNYGYTF
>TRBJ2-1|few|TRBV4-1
CASSQGLAGNEQFF
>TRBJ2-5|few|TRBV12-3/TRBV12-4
CASSGEGRTGKETQYF
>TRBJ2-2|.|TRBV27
CASSLSGTWGTGELFF
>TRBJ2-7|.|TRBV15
CATSRATSGVYEQYF
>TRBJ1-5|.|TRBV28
CASSWRWGQPQHF
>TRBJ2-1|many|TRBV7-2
CASSLVTSGTREQFF
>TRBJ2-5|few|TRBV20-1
CSARDIGEQETQYF
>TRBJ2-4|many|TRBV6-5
CASSYGGASDIQYF
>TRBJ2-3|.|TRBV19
CASSIKDSSSTDTQYF
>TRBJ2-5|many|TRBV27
CASSLSWGLAGEGRETQYF
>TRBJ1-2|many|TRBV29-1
CSVALGQEAGYTF
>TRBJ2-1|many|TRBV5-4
CASRGANSYNEQFF
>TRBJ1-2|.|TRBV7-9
CASSPPGTGGDYGYTF
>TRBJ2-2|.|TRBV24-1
CATSDPTNTGELFF
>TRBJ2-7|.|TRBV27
CASSRLADSSYEQYF
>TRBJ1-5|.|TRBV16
CASSPSFGGKESNQPQHF
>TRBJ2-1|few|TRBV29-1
CSATGGYNEQFF
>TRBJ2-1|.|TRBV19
CASSIIGIGRHEQFF
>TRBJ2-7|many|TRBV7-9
CASTSSSGRRYEQYF
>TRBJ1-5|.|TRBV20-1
CSARDYRGNQPQHF
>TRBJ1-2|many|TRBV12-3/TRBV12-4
CASSLGLYGYTF
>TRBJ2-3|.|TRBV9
CASSSQSTDSLDTDTQYF
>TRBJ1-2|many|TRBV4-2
CASSQAAEQRPNYGYTF
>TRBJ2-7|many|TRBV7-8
CASSLEASDSYEQYF
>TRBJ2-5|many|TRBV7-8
CASATPGLGETQYF
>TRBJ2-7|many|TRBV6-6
CASSYPGQGLEQYF
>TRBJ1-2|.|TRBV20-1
CRVNSGTGYGYTF
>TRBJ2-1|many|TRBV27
CASSFPYSGSSYNEQFF
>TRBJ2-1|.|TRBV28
CASSYRTPNEQFF
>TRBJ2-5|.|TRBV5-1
CASYYAETQYF
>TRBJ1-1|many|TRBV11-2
CASSFANRVNTEAFF
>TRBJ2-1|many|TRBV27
CASSLSQSNEQFF
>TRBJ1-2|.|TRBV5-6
CASSSTGTSYGYTF
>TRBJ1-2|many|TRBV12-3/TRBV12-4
CASSLAALYGYTF
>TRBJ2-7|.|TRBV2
CASSWGLSVYEQYF
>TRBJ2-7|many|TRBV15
CATGIAESSYEQYF
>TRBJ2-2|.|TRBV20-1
CSARDTGLTGELFF
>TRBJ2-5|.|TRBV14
CASSGVAFQETQYF
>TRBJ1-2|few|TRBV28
CASSGQGAYGYTF
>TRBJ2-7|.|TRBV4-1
CASSQDRNNEQYF
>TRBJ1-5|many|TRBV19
CASSIGLGSNQPQHF
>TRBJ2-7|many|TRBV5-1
CASSLEGEQYF
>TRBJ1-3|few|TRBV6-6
CASTSLSGNTIYF
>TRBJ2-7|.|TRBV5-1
CASSSEPGESYEQYF
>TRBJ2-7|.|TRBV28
CASSLLRESSYEQYF
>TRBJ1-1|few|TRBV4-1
CASSQDGIEHSSALGAFF
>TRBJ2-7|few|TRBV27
CASSLSRGSSYEQYF
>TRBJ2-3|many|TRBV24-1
CATSDPRKGTDTQYF
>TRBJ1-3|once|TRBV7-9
CASSADSNNIYF
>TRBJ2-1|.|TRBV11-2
CASSLLAGAFDEQFF
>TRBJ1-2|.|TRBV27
CASSSLVGTGYYGYTF